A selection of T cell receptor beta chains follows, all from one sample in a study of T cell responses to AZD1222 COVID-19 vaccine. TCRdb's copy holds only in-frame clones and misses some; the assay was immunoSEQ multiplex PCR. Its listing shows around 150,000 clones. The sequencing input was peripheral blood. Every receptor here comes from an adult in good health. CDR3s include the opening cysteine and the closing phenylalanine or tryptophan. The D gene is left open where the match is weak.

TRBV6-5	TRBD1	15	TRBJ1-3	TGTGCCAGCAGCCTGACAGGGTCTACTGGAAACACCATATATTTT	CASSLTGSTGNTIYF
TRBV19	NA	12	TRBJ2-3	TGTGCCAGTAGTAAACTAGCAGATACGCAGTATTTT	CASSKLADTQYF
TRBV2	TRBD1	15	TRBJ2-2	TGTGCCAGCAGTGTGGGACAGGGGGGGATCGGGGAGCTGTTTTTT	CASSVGQGGIGELFF
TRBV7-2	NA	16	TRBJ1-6	TGTGCCAGCAGTCCCGAATTGAGCTCCTATAATTCACCCCTCCACTTT	CASSPELSSYNSPLHF
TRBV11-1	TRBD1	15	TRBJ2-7	TGTGCCAGCAGCCTAGACAGGGGGCTAACTGGAGAGCAGTACTTC	CASSLDRGLTGEQYF
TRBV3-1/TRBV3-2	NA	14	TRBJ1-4	TGTGCCAGCAGCCAAGCTGCAACTAATGAAAAACTGTTTTTT	CASSQAATNEKLFF
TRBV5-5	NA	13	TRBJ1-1	TGTGCCAGCAGCTTAATCCTGGACACTGAAGCTTTCTTT	CASSLILDTEAFF
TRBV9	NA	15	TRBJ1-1	TGTGCCAGCAGCGTAGTCGGGACACAAAACACTGAAGCTTTCTTT	CASSVVGTQNTEAFF
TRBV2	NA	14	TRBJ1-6	TGTGCCAGCACCGAGGGTCAGTTTAATTCACCCCTCCACTTT	CASTEGQFNSPLHF
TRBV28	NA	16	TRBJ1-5	TGTGCCAGCAGTTTATATTGGCAGACTAGCAATCAGCCCCAGCATTTT	CASSLYWQTSNQPQHF
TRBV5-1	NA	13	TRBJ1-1	TGCGCCAGCAGCTTGGTGAGGGCTTCTGAAGCTTTCTTT	CASSLVRASEAFF
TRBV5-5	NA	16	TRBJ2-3	TGTGCCAGCAGCCCCACCCCCCCAGTGGCCTCGGGTACGCAGTATTTT	CASSPTPPVASGTQYF
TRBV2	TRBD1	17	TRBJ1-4	TGTGCCAGCAGTGACTGGGACAGGCGTGCAACTAATGAAAAACTGTTTTTT	CASSDWDRRATNEKLFF
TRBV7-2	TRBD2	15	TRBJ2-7	TGTGCCAGCAGCTACCGACTAGCGGGGGGGTACGAGCAGTACTTC	CASSYRLAGGYEQYF
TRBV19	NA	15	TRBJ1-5	TGTGCCAGTAGTATAGCCGAGGGTAGCAATCAGCCCCAGCATTTT	CASSIAEGSNQPQHF
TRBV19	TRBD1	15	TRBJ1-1	TGTGCCAGTAGTATTCAGGGGGCGCTGGGCACTGAAGCTTTCTTT	CASSIQGALGTEAFF
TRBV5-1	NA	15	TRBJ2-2	TGCGCCAGCAGCTTGGCCGAGGTCCCCCCCGGGGAGCTGTTTTTT	CASSLAEVPPGELFF
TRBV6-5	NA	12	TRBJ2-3	TGTGCCAGCAGTTCCTCAGGGGATACGCAGTATTTT	CASSSSGDTQYF
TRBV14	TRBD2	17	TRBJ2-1	TGTGCCAGCAGCCAAGAACCGGGACTAGCGGTTATAGATGAGCAGTTCTTC	CASSQEPGLAVIDEQFF
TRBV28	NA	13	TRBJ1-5	TGTGCCAGCAGTCCCTCAAGCGGCGTGGCCCAGCATTTT	CASSPSSGVAQHF
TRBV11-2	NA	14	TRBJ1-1	TGTGCCAGCAGCATTGCAGGGGACTACACTGAAGCTTTCTTT	CASSIAGDYTEAFF
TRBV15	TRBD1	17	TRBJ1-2	TGTGCCACCAGCGGAGCTCCGGGACAGGGTCTCAACTATGGCTACACCTTC	CATSGAPGQGLNYGYTF
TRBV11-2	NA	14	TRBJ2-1	TGTGCCAGCAGCCCCGACGTGAGGGGCAATGAGCAGTTCTTC	CASSPDVRGNEQFF
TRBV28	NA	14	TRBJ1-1	TGTGCCAGCTATTCAACGGTGGTGAACACTGAAGCTTTCTTT	CASYSTVVNTEAFF
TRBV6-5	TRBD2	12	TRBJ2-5	TGTGCCAGCACTAGCGGGGGGGAGACCCAGTACTTC	CASTSGGETQYF
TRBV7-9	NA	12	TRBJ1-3	TGTGCCAGCAGTCCCCTTGGAAACACCATATATTTT	CASSPLGNTIYF
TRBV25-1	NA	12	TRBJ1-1	TGTGCCAGCAGTGAATCAGGTGGGAGAGCTTTCTTT	CASSESGGRAFF
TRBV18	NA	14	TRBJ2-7	TGTGCCAGCTCACCGGGACCCCAGGGCTACGAGCAGTACTTC	CASSPGPQGYEQYF
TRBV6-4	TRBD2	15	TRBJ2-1	TGTGCCAAAACACCGAGCGGGGGCGATTACAATGAGCAGTTCTTC	CAKTPSGGDYNEQFF
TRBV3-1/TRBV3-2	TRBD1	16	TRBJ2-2	TGTGCCAGCAGCCAAGCGCGACAGGGTCTTACCGGGGAGCTGTTTTTT	CASSQARQGLTGELFF
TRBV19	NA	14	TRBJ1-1	TGTGCCAGTAGTCCCCAGGGGCCGAGTACTGAAGCTTTCTTT	CASSPQGPSTEAFF
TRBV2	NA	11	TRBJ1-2	TGTGCCAGCAGAGCGGGTTATGGCTACACCTTC	CASRAGYGYTF
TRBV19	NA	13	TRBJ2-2	TGTGCCAGTGCCGATAGGGGGTACGGGGAGCTGTTTTTT	CASADRGYGELFF
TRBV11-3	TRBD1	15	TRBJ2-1	TGTGCCAGCAGCCCGGCCCCGACAGGGAATGCTGAGCAGTTCTTC	CASSPAPTGNAEQFF
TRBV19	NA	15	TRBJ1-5	TGTGCCAGCACCACACTCCTTTATAGCAATCAGCCCCAGCATTTT	CASTTLLYSNQPQHF